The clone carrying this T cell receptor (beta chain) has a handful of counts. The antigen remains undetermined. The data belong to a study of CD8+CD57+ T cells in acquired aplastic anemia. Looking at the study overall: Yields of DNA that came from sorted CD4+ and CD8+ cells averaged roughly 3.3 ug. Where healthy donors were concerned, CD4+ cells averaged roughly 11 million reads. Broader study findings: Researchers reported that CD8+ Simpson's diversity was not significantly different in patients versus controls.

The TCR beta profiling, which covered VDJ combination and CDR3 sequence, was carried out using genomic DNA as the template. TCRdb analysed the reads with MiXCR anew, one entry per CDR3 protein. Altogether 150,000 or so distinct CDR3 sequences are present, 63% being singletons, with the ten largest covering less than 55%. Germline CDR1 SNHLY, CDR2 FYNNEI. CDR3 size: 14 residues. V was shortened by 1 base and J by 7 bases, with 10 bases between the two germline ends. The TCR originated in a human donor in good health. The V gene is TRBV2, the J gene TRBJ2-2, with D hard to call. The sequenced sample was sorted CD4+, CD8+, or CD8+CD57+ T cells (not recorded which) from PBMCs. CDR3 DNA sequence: TGTGCCAGCAGTGAAGTGGCGCTGGGCGGGGAGCTGTTTTTT. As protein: CASSEVALGGELFF.